A single TCR beta chain is shown here with its context. What it binds is unknown. Germline CDR1 and CDR2: SGHRS and YFSETQ. Unmatched junction bases numbered 4, after V lost 6 bases and J lost 6 bases. CDR3 size: 14 residues. The selected patients with pancreatic ductal adenocarcinoma had surgery but no neoadjuvant therapy. Clones were read by immunoSEQ multiplex PCR, and TCRdb kept only the in-frame ones, dropping some. The sample lists about 29,000 clones, approximately 94% occurring once. These data originate in a study of T cells in pancreatic ductal adenocarcinoma. Study outcomes and limitations: No significant tumor-blood clonality difference; means were about 0.11 and 0.072. The resected cohort was biased toward the minority with early-stage disease. Compared with tumor, blood showed more total productive templates and about 8-fold more clonotypes. Enrichment of CD45RO+ effector over naive T cells in tumors may bias clonality.

The chain recombines TRBV5-1 with TRBJ2-1, with TRBD1 identical over 12 bases. The sample was PBMCs. This TCR was recovered from a human donor with pancreatic ductal adenocarcinoma. CDR3 in amino acids: CASTGQGAFNEQFF. In DNA form, the CDR3 reads TGCGCCAGCACGGGACAGGGGGCATTCAATGAGCAGTTCTTC. Supplemented by reference TRBV5-1 and TRBJ2-1, the full variable domain reads KAGVTQTPRYLIKTRGQQVTLSCSPISGHRSVSWYQQTPGQGLQFLFEYFSETQRNKGNFPGRFSGRQFSNSRSEMNVSTLELGDSALYLCASTGQGAFNEQFFGPGTRLTVL.